A single sample is the source of the 25 T cell receptor beta chains below, sequenced in a study of T cells after posttransplantation cyclophosphamide. Repertoires were generated with immunoSEQ multiplex PCR, while TCRdb's copy carries only in-frame clones and drops some. The sample yields 3,500 to 4,000 clones, around 75% seen once. Sequenced input: memory CD8+ T cells sorted from blood. The receptors stem from a man between 45 and 60 years old.

The rearrangement uses TRBV21-1 and TRBJ2-5; the table's TRBD1 call for D was not verified on the DNA. TRBV21-1 is a documented pseudogene. The CDR3 extends over 14 amino acids. CDR3 residues: CASSCRGQGGTQYF. The CDR3 DNA sequence: TGTGCCAGCAGCTGTAGGGGACAGGGGGGGACCCAGTACTTC.

This clone is medium-sized within its sample. This chain connects TRBV6-5 to TRBJ2-1, with D possibly being TRBD2 (5 bases). V was clipped by 6 bases and J by 2 bases, with 14 bases between them. The CDR3 covers 15 residues. The V gene's germline CDR1 is MNHEY and CDR2 SVGAGI. CDR3 protein: CASSPTSATYNEQFF. CDR3 in DNA: TGTGCCAGCAGCCCAACTAGTGCTACCTACAATGAGCAGTTCTTC.

This clone rates as large (0.1 to 1%). The chain employs TRBV27 and TRBJ1-2; the D is unclear. V lost 5 bases and J 5 bases, leaving 15 bases between the germline ends. Per the germline V gene, CDR1 is MNHEY and CDR2 is SMNVEV (reference sequence). The CDR3 totals 14 residues. The DNA of the CDR3 is TGTGCCAGCAGTGAGCTCGGAGGTGGATATGGCTACACCTTC. Translating gives CASSELGGGYGYTF.

The chain employs TRBV4-1 and TRBJ1-5, with 11 bases identical to TRBD1. The CDR3 runs to 15 residues. Germline values: CDR1 MGHRA, CDR2 YSYEKL. V was pared by 6 bases and J by 6 bases, with 7 bases of the junction left unmatched. CDR3 nucleotide sequence: TGCGCCAGCAGGCCCGGGACAGGGGGTTTTCAGCCCCAGCATTTT. Translating gives CASRPGTGGFQPQHF.

The CDR3 reads CASSPRGGNGYTF. The CDR3 coding sequence is TGTGCCAGCAGCCCTCGGGGAGGGAATGGCTACACCTTC. The chain joins TRBV13 to TRBJ1-2; D is ambiguous. Trimming stripped 5 bases from V and 6 bases from J, with 13 bases between. The CDR3 contains 13 residues. Germline CDR1 and CDR2: PRHDT and FYEKMQ (reference sequence). Supplemented by reference TRBV13 and TRBJ1-2, the full variable domain reads AAGVIQSPRHLIKEKRETATLKCYPIPRHDTVYWYQQGPGQDPQFLISFYEKMQSDKGSIPDRFSAQQFSDYHSELNMSSLELGDSALYFCASSPRGGNGYTFGSGTRLTVV.

The chain has TRBV19 and TRBJ1-4; 12 bases match TRBD1. Germline lookup yields CDR1 LNHDA and CDR2 SQIVND (reference sequence). The V and J ends lost 4 bases and 7 bases, in that order; junction bases with no gene match: 13. CDR3 length equals 18 residues. The CDR3 is CASSSVPGQGARGEKLFF. Here the CDR3 DNA reads TGTGCCAGTAGTAGTGTCCCGGGACAGGGGGCGCGCGGTGAAAAACTGTTTTTT.

This clone has only a few counts. V and J are TRBV27 and TRBJ2-7, with 11 bases identical to TRBD1. V gave up 5 bases and J gave up 2 bases; unmatched junction bases: 2. CDR1 and CDR2 (germline): MNHEY, SMNVEV (reference sequence). The CDR3 contains 14 residues. The CDR3 DNA is TGTGCCAGCAGTCCGGGACAGGGGGCCTACGAGCAGTACTTC. It translates to CASSPGQGAYEQYF.

The V gene is TRBV7-2, the J gene TRBJ2-1; D may be TRBD2 (5 bases). Per the germline V gene, CDR1 is SGHTA and CDR2 is FQGNSA. The V end was cut by 5 bases, the J end by 4 bases, with 15 bases between. The CDR3 loop spans 15 amino acids. Written as DNA, the CDR3 is TGTGCCAGCAGCCGAAGATCGGACTTTTACAATGAGCAGTTCTTC. Translation: CASSRRSDFYNEQFF.

This clone was found a few times. V is TRBV7-2 and J is TRBJ2-3, with TRBD2 matching 9 bases. In germline, CDR1 is SGHTA, CDR2 FQGNSA. The CDR3 sequence is 15 residues long. V was pared by 5 bases and J by 4 bases, with 7 bases of the junction left unmatched. In DNA form, the CDR3 reads TGTGCCAGCAGCAAGACTAGCGGAGGAGCAGATACGCAGTATTTT. Protein sequence: CASSKTSGGADTQYF.

The V gene is TRBV4-3, the J gene TRBJ2-2; D may be TRBD2 (5 bases). V was trimmed by 2 bases and J by 6 bases, leaving 13 bases between them. The CDR3 has 15 residues. Germline V lookup: CDR1 LGHNA, CDR2 YSLEER. The CDR3 is CASSQYFLGAGELFF. As DNA, the CDR3 is TGCGCCAGCAGCCAATATTTCCTCGGGGCCGGGGAGCTGTTTTTT.

The chain uses TRBV27 and TRBJ2-5, with TRBD1 matching over 7 bases. With V trimmed by 4 bases and J by 5 bases, 4 bases remained unmatched. The CDR3 runs to 13 residues. Germline V CDR1 and CDR2: MNHEY, SMNVEV (reference sequence). CDR3 region: CASSSDRRETQYF. The CDR3 DNA sequence: TGTGCCAGCAGTTCGGACAGGAGGGAGACCCAGTACTTC.

The chain combines TRBV9 with TRBJ2-2; TRBD2 matches 9 bases. Germline CDR1 reads SGDLS; CDR2 reads YYNGEE. The CDR3 extends over 19 amino acids. The J segment lost 0 bases and the V segment lost 1 base, leaving 10 bases of the junction unmatched. CDR3 sequence (DNA): TGTGCCAGCAGCGTAAGTAGGGCTAGCGGGGCCCCGAACACCGGGGAGCTGTTTTTT. It codes for CASSVSRASGAPNTGELFF.

This clone was picked up a small number of times. The chain is built from TRBV4-3 and TRBJ1-2, with D possibly TRBD1 on 6 matching bases. From germline, CDR1 is LGHNA and CDR2 YSLEER. Trimming pared 1 base from V and 5 bases from J, leaving 17 bases between. This CDR3 region has 16 residues. The DNA for the CDR3 is TGCGCCAGCAGCCAAGCCACGGACAGAACCTTTTATGGCTACACCTTC. This gives the protein CASSQATDRTFYGYTF.

The chain recombines TRBV29-1 with TRBJ2-4, with TRBD1 as a possible D gene (6 bases). V lost 5 bases, J lost 5 bases, and 13 bases lay in between. The length of the CDR3 is 13 residues. Germline lookup yields CDR1 SQVTM and CDR2 ANQGSEA. The CDR3 loop is CSVLTGLENIQYF. CDR3 coding DNA: TGCAGCGTTCTTACAGGGTTGGAAAACATTCAGTACTTC.

The CDR3 DNA reads as TGTGCCAGTAGTATGACAGGGATCGAGCAGTACTTC. Amino acid sequence: CASSMTGIEQYF. This chain uses TRBV19 with TRBJ2-7, with 7 bases that match TRBD1. CDR1 and CDR2 from the germline V gene are LNHDA and SQIVND (reference sequence). The length of the CDR3 is 12 residues. The ends lost 3 bases at V and 6 bases at J; junction bases unmatched: 2.

The CDR3 nucleotides read TGTGCCAGTAGTATAGTAGGGAGCTCCTACGAGCAGTACTTC. Residues: CASSIVGSSYEQYF. The chain uses TRBV19 and TRBJ2-7; D possibly corresponds to TRBD2 (5 bases). Germline CDR1 reads LNHDA; CDR2 reads SQIVND (reference sequence). V was pared by 1 base and J by 0 bases, with 7 bases between. This CDR3 has 14 residues.

The chain is built from TRBV5-4 and TRBJ1-4; D is possibly TRBD1 (6 bases). Trimming took 3 bases from V and 0 from J, leaving 9 bases between them. The CDR3 contains 15 residues. CDR1 is SGHNT and CDR2 is YYREEE in the germline V gene (reference sequence). This chain's CDR3 is CASSWGTSTNEKLFF. The CDR3 region has the DNA TGTGCCAGCAGCTGGGGGACATCAACTAATGAAAAACTGTTTTTT.

V and J are TRBV6-1 and TRBJ2-3, with TRBD1 identical over 7 bases. CDR1 and CDR2 (germline): MNHNS, SASEGT. With V trimmed by 4 bases and J by 0 bases, 4 bases remained unmatched. The CDR3 totals 15 residues. CDR3 protein: CASSVGTASTDTQYF. CDR3 bases: TGTGCCAGCAGTGTCGGGACAGCAAGCACAGATACGCAGTATTTT.

The V call is TRBV11-2, the J call TRBJ1-6; D is unclear. Germline V CDR1 and CDR2: SGHAT, FQNNGV. The length of the CDR3 is 12 residues. The V end was cut by 3 bases, the J end by 10 bases, with 7 bases between. Here the CDR3 DNA reads TGTGCCAGCAGCTTCGGGTACTCACCCCTCCACTTT. Protein sequence: CASSFGYSPLHF.

The chain employs TRBV27 and TRBJ1-1; the D gene is possibly TRBD1 (5 bases). Trimming took 4 bases from V and 3 from J, leaving 18 bases between them. The CDR3 has 16 amino acids. Germline V gives CDR1 MNHEY, CDR2 SMNVEV (reference sequence). The CDR3 is CASSYDGGILDTEAFF. In DNA, the CDR3 is TGTGCCAGCAGTTACGACGGGGGGATTTTGGACACTGAAGCTTTCTTT.

CDR3 bases: TGTGCCAGCCGCACGACGGGGGATTGGTTCAATGAGCAGTTCTTC. Translated, it gives CASRTTGDWFNEQFF. The V call is TRBV7-9, the J call TRBJ2-1; weak D call: TRBD2 (6 bases). V lost 8 bases and J 6 bases, leaving 20 bases between the germline ends. Germline assignment: CDR1 SEHNR and CDR2 FQNEAQ (reference sequence). CDR3 size: 15 residues.

This clone appeared once. The rearrangement uses TRBV4-3 and TRBJ1-2; possible D gene TRBD1, 5 bases. From germline, CDR1 is LGHNA and CDR2 YSLEER. This CDR3 comprises 17 residues. The ends were cut back, 0 bases at V and 0 bases at J, with 14 bases in the middle. The CDR3 region has the DNA TGCGCCAGCAGCCAAGATTTAGGGGTTGTTCCTAACTATGGCTACACCTTC. It is translated as CASSQDLGVVPNYGYTF.

This clone is categorized as large. The V call is TRBV5-5, the J call TRBJ2-3; the match to TRBD2 covers 8 bases. The CDR3 runs 16 residues. Germline-derived CDR1 and CDR2 are SGHKS and YYEKEE (reference sequence). V shed 1 base and J 0 bases; nucleotides not matched to a gene: 4. The CDR3 DNA is TGTGCCAGCAGCTTGTTCGGGAGGGAGAGCACAGATACGCAGTATTTT. Amino acid sequence: CASSLFGRESTDTQYF.

This chain connects TRBV6-1 to TRBJ2-1; perhaps TRBD2 as D (5 bases). CDR3 length: 15 residues. V shed 1 base and J shed 2 bases, with 9 bases lying between them. Germline-derived CDR1 and CDR2 are MNHNS and SASEGT. The CDR3 DNA sequence: TGTGCCAGCAGTGAAGGTAGCGAGACCTACAATGAGCAGTTCTTC. The encoded protein is CASSEGSETYNEQFF.

V is TRBV5-1 and J is TRBJ1-5; 9 nucleotides align to TRBD1. CDR1 and CDR2 from the germline V gene are SGHRS and YFSETQ. V was clipped by 4 bases and J by 6 bases; unmatched bases: 5. This CDR3 comprises 14 residues. The CDR3 region has the DNA TGCGCCAGCAGCCTGGGACAGGGACGTCAGCCCCAGCATTTT. It yields the protein CASSLGQGRQPQHF.